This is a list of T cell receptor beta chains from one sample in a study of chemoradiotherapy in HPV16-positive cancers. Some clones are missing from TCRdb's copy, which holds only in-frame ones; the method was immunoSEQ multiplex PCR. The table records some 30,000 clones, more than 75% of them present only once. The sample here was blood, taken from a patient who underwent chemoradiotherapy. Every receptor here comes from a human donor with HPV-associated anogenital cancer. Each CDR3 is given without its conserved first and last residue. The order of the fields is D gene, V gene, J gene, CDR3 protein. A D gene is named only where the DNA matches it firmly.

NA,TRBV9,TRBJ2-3,ASSVDAVSTDTQY
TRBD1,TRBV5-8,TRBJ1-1,ASSLDWTGPNTEAF
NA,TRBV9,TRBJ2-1,ASSTLPGANNEQF
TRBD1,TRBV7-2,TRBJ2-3,ASSLDRGRTDTQY
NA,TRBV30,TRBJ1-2,AWRVMGGYT
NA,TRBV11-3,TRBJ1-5,ASSLTADQPQH
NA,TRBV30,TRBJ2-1,AWSSDSGYNEQF
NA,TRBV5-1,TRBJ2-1,ASSRTYNEQF
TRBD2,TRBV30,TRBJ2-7,AWRQAGGFWGQY
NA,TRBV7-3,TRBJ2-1,ASSLHGYNEQF
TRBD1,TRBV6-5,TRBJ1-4,ASSGQAGEKLF
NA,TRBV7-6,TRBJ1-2,ASSPTGNYGYT
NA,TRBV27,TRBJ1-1,ASTSPHGTEAF
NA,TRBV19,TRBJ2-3,ASTSGTGTDTQY
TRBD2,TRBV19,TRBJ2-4,ASSIRSGDIQY
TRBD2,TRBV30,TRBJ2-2,AWRGTSGVGELF
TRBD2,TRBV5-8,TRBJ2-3,ASSLGLAGTDTQY
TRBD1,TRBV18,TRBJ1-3,ASSPPQQGMGNTIY
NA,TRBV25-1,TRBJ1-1,ASSGYGDGTEAF
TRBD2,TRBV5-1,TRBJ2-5,ASSPSGGGIIEY
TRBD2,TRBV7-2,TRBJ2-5,ASSFGLVGETQY
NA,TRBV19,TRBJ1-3,ASSILGTYSGNTIY
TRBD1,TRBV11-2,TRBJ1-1,ASSLGQGAGRAF
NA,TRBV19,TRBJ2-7,ASSKGKVIYEQY
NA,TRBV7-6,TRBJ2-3,ASSLGAGTSSTDTQY
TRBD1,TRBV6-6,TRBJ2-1,ASSYTRTGGYNEQF
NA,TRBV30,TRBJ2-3,AGGGRGGTDTQY
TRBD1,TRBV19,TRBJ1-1,ASSNQGVTNTEAF
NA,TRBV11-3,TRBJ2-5,ASSSGPGETQY
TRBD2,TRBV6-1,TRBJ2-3,ASRGSGGASDTQY
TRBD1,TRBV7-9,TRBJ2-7,ASSLGDRGPISYEQY
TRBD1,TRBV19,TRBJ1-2,ASRNLRDRGPFYGYT
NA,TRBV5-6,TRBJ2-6,ASSLYTGFQSSGANVLT
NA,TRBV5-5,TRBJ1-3,ASSSTGLSSGNTIY
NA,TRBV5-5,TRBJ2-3,ASSLSVTPRTDTQY
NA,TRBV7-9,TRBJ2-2,ASSLEMETGELF
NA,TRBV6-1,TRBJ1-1,ASNFRGFAF
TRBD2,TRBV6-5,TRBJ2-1,ASSPVAGGFHEQF
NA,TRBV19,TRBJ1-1,ASTTMGLLNTEAF
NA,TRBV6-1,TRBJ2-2,ASSEVDTGELF
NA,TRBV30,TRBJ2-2,AWRPGITGELF
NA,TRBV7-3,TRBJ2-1,ASSPAVGSSYNEQF
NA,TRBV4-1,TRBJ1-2,ASSQGRGQWDGYT
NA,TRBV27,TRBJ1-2,ASSLSMREPYT
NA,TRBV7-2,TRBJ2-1,ASSSGVGYSYNEQF
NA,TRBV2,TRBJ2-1,ASSENGGSYNEQF
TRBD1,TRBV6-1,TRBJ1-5,ASSAPTGGGNQPQH
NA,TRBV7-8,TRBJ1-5,ASSVTQGQPQH
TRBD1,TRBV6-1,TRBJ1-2,ASSADREWSYGYT
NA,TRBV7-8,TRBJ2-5,ASSREGAIQETQY
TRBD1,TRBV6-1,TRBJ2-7,ASSEEGQGRAYEQY
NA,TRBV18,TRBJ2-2,ASSQRQSTNTGELF
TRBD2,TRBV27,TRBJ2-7,ASSLSTQAGVSYEQY
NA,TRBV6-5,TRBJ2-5,ASRDDGGETQY
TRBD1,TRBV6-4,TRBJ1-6,ASSDVPDRGAHSSYNSPLH
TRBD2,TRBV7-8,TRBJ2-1,ASSLNGGIDEQF
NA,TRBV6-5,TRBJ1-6,ASSYQDSNNSPLH
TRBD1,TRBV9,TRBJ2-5,ASQSRGSEEAQY
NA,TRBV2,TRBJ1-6,ASSETDGYNSPLH
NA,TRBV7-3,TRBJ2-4,ASSGRTDFAY